Listed below are T cell receptor beta chains from one sample, sequenced in a study of blood T cell repertoires in COVID-19. TCRdb's table, derived via immunoSEQ multiplex PCR, lists solely in-frame clones and lacks some. The top ten hold approximately 2.3% of the sample, which has about 90,000 clones, 80% to 95% seen once. The sample comprised peripheral blood. The receptors derive from a human donor with active COVID-19. The donor label of this sample is uncertain. Each CDR3 is given with its conserved first and last residue. D genes are given only for firm matches. The size entry is marked missing in some rows and otherwise reads once, few, many or a size class.

CASGQAGGYTEAFF TGCGCCAGCGGACAGGCCGGCGGGTACACTGAAGCTTTCTTT TRBD1 14 . TRBJ1-1 TRBV5-1
CSASRSRVGTGELFF TGCAGTGCTAGTCGTAGCAGGGTGGGCACCGGGGAGCTGTTTTTT . 15 . TRBJ2-2 TRBV20-1
CASSLGPGNTIYF TGTGCCAGCAGCTTAGGCCCGGGGAACACCATATATTTT . 13 . TRBJ1-3 TRBV7-2
CASSLEGAYPYEQYF TGCGCCAGCAGCTTAGAGGGGGCTTATCCCTACGAGCAGTACTTC TRBD1 15 . TRBJ2-7 TRBV5-1
CASSFTRDRGEKLFF TGTGCCAGCAGTTTTACCCGGGACAGGGGTGAAAAACTGTTTTTT TRBD1 15 . TRBJ1-4 TRBV28
CASSTRQGPTVTEAFF TGTGCCAGCAGCACCCGACAGGGACCAACGGTGACTGAAGCTTTCTTT TRBD1 16 . TRBJ1-1 TRBV3-1/TRBV3-2
CATSDFHRGPYDTGELFF TGTGCCACCAGTGATTTCCACAGGGGGCCCTATGACACCGGGGAGCTGTTTTTT TRBD1 18 . TRBJ2-2 TRBV24-1
CASSVLQGYEQYF TGTGCCAGCAGTGTCCTACAGGGCTACGAGCAGTACTTC . 13 . TRBJ2-7 TRBV2
CASSLAELSGETQYF TGTGCCAGCAGCTTAGCGGAACTAAGTGGAGAGACCCAGTACTTC . 15 . TRBJ2-5 TRBV7-2
CASSQERGGNTGELFF TGCGCCAGCAGCCAAGAGCGGGGGGGCAACACCGGGGAGCTGTTTTTT TRBD2 16 . TRBJ2-2 TRBV4-3
CASSPHKEGDEQYF TGTGCCAGCAGCCCTCACAAAGAGGGGGACGAGCAGTACTTC . 14 once TRBJ2-7 TRBV7-9
CASSPGGTSTDTQYF TGTGCCAGCAGCCCAGGGGGAACTAGCACAGATACGCAGTATTTT TRBD1 15 . TRBJ2-3 TRBV7-9
CASSSWGLTSEAFF TGTGCCAGCAGTTCTTGGGGACTTACGTCTGAAGCTTTCTTT . 14 . TRBJ1-1 TRBV6-5
CASSSGQGNTEAFF TGTGCCAGCAGCTCAGGACAGGGTAACACTGAAGCTTTCTTT TRBD1 14 . TRBJ1-1 TRBV5-4
CASSYGQTSVGETQYF TGTGCCAGCAGTTACGGACAGACTAGCGTTGGCGAGACCCAGTACTTC TRBD2 16 . TRBJ2-5 TRBV6-2/TRBV6-3
CASSKGLAGQSTDTQYF TGCGCCAGCAGCAAGGGACTAGCGGGCCAAAGCACAGATACGCAGTATTTT TRBD2 17 . TRBJ2-3 TRBV5-1
CASSVQGRQTYEQYF TGTGCCAGCAGCGTTCAGGGAAGACAAACCTACGAGCAGTACTTC . 15 . TRBJ2-7 TRBV5-8